These 9 T cell receptor beta chains originate from one sample sequenced in a study of blood T cell repertoires in COVID-19. Here immunoSEQ multiplex PCR was the method, and the copy in TCRdb shows in-frame clones only, minus some. This sample has approximately 50,000 clones, with roughly 90% found just once. Sequenced material: peripheral blood. The receptors come from a human donor in a cohort sampled during active COVID-19.

The V call is TRBV5-1, the J call TRBJ1-6; 7 bases align to TRBD1. In germline, CDR1 is SGHRS, CDR2 YFSETQ. Germline trimming cut 4 bases from V and 7 bases from J; bases unmatched to any gene: 5. The CDR3 has 14 amino acids. The CDR3 spells CASSEGTANSPLHF. The CDR3 DNA is TGCGCCAGCAGCGAAGGGACAGCCAATTCACCCCTCCACTTT. The full variable domain, completed using reference TRBV5-1 and TRBJ1-6, is KAGVTQTPRYLIKTRGQQVTLSCSPISGHRSVSWYQQTPGQGLQFLFEYFSETQRNKGNFPGRFSGRQFSNSRSEMNVSTLELGDSALYLCASSEGTANSPLHFGNGTRLTVT.

The DNA for the CDR3 is TGTGCCAGCAGCCAAAGGGGAAGCACTGAAGCTTTCTTT. Translated: CASSQRGSTEAFF. The chain recombines TRBV11-3 with TRBJ1-1; the D gene is possibly TRBD1 (5 bases). The length of the CDR3 is 13 residues. The V and J ends lost 5 bases and 4 bases respectively, with 11 bases between them. Germline CDR1 and CDR2: SGHNT and YENEEA.

The chain joins TRBV21-1 to TRBJ2-6; no check of the table's D call, TRBD1, against the DNA was made. TRBV21-1 has pseudogene status. CDR3 length: 14 amino acids. As DNA, the CDR3 is TGTGCCAGCAGGCAACAGGTCGGGGCCAACGTCCTGACTTTC. Protein sequence: CASRQQVGANVLTF.

This chain uses TRBV11-3 with TRBJ1-4; 7 positions agree with TRBD1. CDR3 length: 14 residues. The germline gives CDR1 SGHNT, CDR2 YENEEA. V dropped 4 bases and J dropped 7; count of bases not matched to a gene: 6. The DNA for the CDR3 is TGTGCCAGCAGCTCGACAGGGATAAGTGAAAAACTGTTTTTT. As protein: CASSSTGISEKLFF.

The V gene is TRBV2, the J gene TRBJ1-2, with TRBD1 identical over 8 bases. The CDR3 has 13 residues. The germline CDR1 and CDR2 sequences are SNHLY and FYNNEI. V dropped 6 bases and J dropped 5; count of bases not matched to a gene: 5. The CDR3 coding sequence is TGTGCCAGCAGGCTCGGACAGGGATATGGCTACACCTTC. The encoded protein is CASRLGQGYGYTF.

This clone was seen more than once but under ten times. Other DNA sequences in the same sample also yield this CDR3. V usage is TRBV7-9 and J usage is TRBJ1-1, with a tentative D call TRBD1 (6 bases). Germline V gene data show CDR1 as SEHNR and CDR2 as FQNEAQ (reference sequence). Deletions cut 5 bases from V and 3 bases from J, with 10 bases between. The CDR3 extends over 13 amino acids. This CDR3 is CASSLDRDTEAFF. CDR3 coding DNA: TGTGCCAGCAGCCTGGACAGAGACACTGAAGCTTTCTTT. The variable domain in full, with the rest retrieved from reference TRBV7-9 and TRBJ1-1, is DTGVSQNPRHKITKRGQNVTFRCDPISEHNRLYWYRQTLGQGPEFLTYFQNEAQLEKSRLLSDRFSAERPKGSFSTLEIQRTEQGDSAMYLCASSLDRDTEAFFGQGTRLTVV.

V is TRBV7-9 and J is TRBJ1-5, with TRBD1 matching over 8 bases. The CDR3 length is 13 residues. The V gene's germline CDR1 is SEHNR and CDR2 FQNEAQ (reference sequence). V gave up 6 bases and J gave up 9 bases; unmatched junction bases: 7. CDR3 DNA sequence: TGTGCCAGCAGTTCAACAGGGGGTCGGCCCCAGCATTTT. Amino acids: CASSSTGGRPQHF.

The chain joins TRBV28 to TRBJ2-7, with D unclear. Trimming pared 5 bases from V and 3 bases from J, leaving 14 bases between. This CDR3 has 14 residues. Germline V gene sequence: CDR1 MDHEN, CDR2 SYDVKM. CDR3 loop: CASSPAGSIYEQYF. The CDR3 DNA follows: TGTGCCAGCAGTCCCGCTGGCTCAATCTACGAGCAGTACTTC.

The rearrangement joins TRBV9 to TRBJ2-7, with D maybe TRBD1 (6 bases). Germline V gives CDR1 SGDLS, CDR2 YYNGEE. This CDR3 has 16 amino acids. Trimming shortened V by 0 bases and J by 0 bases, and 13 bases separated the two germline ends. The chain's CDR3 is CASSVAEDRISYEQYF. The CDR3 DNA sequence: TGTGCCAGCAGCGTAGCCGAGGACAGAATCTCCTACGAGCAGTACTTC.